This T cell receptor (beta chain) was identified during a study of blood T cells in healthy people across ages (dated by TCRdb to about 2015). With respect to the entire study: Template switching captured roughly one uniquely barcoded TCR beta cDNA molecule per two T cells in model experiments. To track age-related changes in TCR beta repertoire diversity, the study relied on deep sequencing normalized with unique cDNA molecular identifiers. The donors were divided into four age groups: young (average around 17 years), middle-aged (approximately 42), aged (about 62) and long-lived (roughly 88). To avoid experimental bias, donors of different ages were spread randomly across the sequencing lanes. The study analyzed two additional independent replicas of 1 million unique cDNA reads from the same blood draw for two donors, one aged 18 to 30 and one aged 80 or older. What the work shows at the level of the full study, not this receptor alone: Compared with the aged group, more naive CD4+ T cells, fewer expanded clones and increased TCR diversity were shown by the long-lived group, suggesting age selection. The percentage of naive T cells measured by flow cytometry correlated strongly with observed TCR beta diversity. Observed TCR beta diversity per million T cells fell roughly linearly with age, and a significant reduction was already apparent by age roughly 40. Total diversity estimates from one million sequenced T cells were considered lower bounds and underestimates. Donor CMV infection status was unknown, potentially confounding age-related changes in expanded clonotypes. Because profiling used bulk unsorted PBMCs, naive and antigen-experienced compartments could not be compared conclusively.

Donors were around 37 systemically healthy Caucasian individuals from Russia aged roughly 6 to 95 years. Each donor gave roughly 11 milliliters of peripheral blood, drawn into EDTA-treated Vacutainer tubes. Ficoll-Paque density-gradient centrifugation was used to isolate PBMCs, with at least 7 million obtained per sample. Total RNA was extracted from PBMCs with Trizol reagent, with at least 5.5 micrograms obtained per sample. The percentages of naive CD45RAhigh/CD27high T cells were determined by flow cytometry on a PBMC aliquot from every donor. The library came from 5' RACE. Instrument on record: Illumina HiSeq 2500. A second PCR of 7 to 11 cycles was performed with a sample-barcoded 5' primer and a J-beta primer mix. Each TCR beta cDNA molecule received a unique molecular identifier from a template-switch 5' adaptor carrying 12 random nucleotides. At least 2.5 million CDR3-containing paired-end reads were obtained from each sample. First-strand cDNA was synthesized from all RNA with the Mint cDNA synthesis kit, primed by a TRBC-specific oligonucleotide. Following uracil-DNA glycosylase treatment, a first 18-cycle PCR with universal primers M1SS and BC2_uni_R was performed on all cDNA. As for the original processing: For normalization, 1 million high-quality reads, each with a distinct molecular identifier, were randomly selected from each sample. Reads sharing molecular identifiers were discarded rather than binned into consensus sequences. MiTCR, with a Q25 quality threshold and the strictest error-elimination algorithm, was used for CDR3 identification, clonotype clustering and error correction. A nonparametric unseen species model with Euler transformation was used to estimate lower-bound total TCR beta diversity. The public sequencing data were trimmed at Q25 with fastp and processed into clonotypes with MiXCR by TCRdb, which kept only in-frame beta chains. Entries that share a CDR3 protein sequence are merged under the most common genes and DNA. None of the V and J calls come from the authors' own analysis; TCRdb made them. The sample table shows roughly 800,000 distinct CDR3 sequences, and 35% to 40% are seen once. The ten biggest clones cover 10% to 15% of the sample.

As concerns this clonotype: Its antigen is not yet known. No much larger clone exists at a distance of one base, and base qualities are not known.

The germline V gene (reference sequence) sets CDR1 to LNHNV and CDR2 to YYDKDF. Counted from cysteine to phenylalanine, this CDR3 has 14 amino acids. The CDR3 DNA has 42 bases and is translated from base 1. The trim is 5 bases for V and 0 bases for J, with a gap of 9 bases between the germline ends. Recombination joined TRBV15 with TRBJ2-3; no D gene can be assigned with confidence. The sequencing sample was made of blood. This TCR was recovered from a man between 18 and 35 years old in good health. CDR3 loop: CATSVPPSTDTQYF. The nucleotide sequence is TGTGCCACCAGCGTACCACCTAGCACAGATACGCAGTATTTT.